The T cell receptor (beta chain) under discussion was sequenced for a study of cytomegalovirus exposure and HLA in healthy donors. The CDR3 consists of 17 residues. The V and J ends lost 0 bases and 3 bases, in that order; junction bases with no gene match: 4. CDR1 SGHNT and CDR2 YYREEE come from the germline V gene (reference sequence). About this clone: What it binds is not known.

Use of 60 Vbeta and 13 Jbeta primers characterized the PCR. Some clones are missing from TCRdb's copy, which holds only in-frame ones; the method was immunoSEQ multiplex PCR. The top ten hold roughly 10% of the sample, which has about 160,000 clones, 65% to 90% seen once. Study results and limitations: The study put under 200 TCR beta chains on its list as cytomegalovirus-associated.

Specimen: PBMCs. The chain is built from TRBV5-4 and TRBJ1-6; 9 positions match TRBD1. The sequence was obtained from a man over 45 in good health and CMV-seropositive. CDR3: CASSLGVTGGYNSPLHF. CDR3 sequence (DNA): TGTGCCAGCAGCTTGGGTGTGACAGGGGGCTATAATTCACCCCTCCACTTT.